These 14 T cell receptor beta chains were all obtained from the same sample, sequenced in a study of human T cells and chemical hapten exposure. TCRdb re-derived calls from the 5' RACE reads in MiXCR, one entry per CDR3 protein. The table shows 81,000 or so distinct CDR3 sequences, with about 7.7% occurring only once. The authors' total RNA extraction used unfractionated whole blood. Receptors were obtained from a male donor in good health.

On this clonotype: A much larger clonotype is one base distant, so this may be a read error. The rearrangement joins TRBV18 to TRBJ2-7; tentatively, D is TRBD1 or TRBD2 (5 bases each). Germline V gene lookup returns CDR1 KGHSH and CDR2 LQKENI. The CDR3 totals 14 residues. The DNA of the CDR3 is TGTGCCAGCTCACCTCCGGCCGGGACCTACGAGAAGTACTTC. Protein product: CASSPPAGTYEKYF. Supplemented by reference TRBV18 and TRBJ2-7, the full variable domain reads NAGVMQNPRHLVRRRGQEARLRCSPMKGHSHVYWYRQLPEEGLKFMVYLQKENIIDESGMPKERFSAEFPKEGPSILRIQQVVRGDSAAYFCASSPPAGTYEKYFGPGTRLTVT.

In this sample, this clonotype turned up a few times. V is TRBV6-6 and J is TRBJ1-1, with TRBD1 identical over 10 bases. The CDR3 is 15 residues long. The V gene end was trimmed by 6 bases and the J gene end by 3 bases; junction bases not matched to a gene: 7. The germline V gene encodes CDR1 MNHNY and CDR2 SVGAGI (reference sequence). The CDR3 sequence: CASRRDRGSDTEAFF. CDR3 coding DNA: TGTGCCAGCAGGCGGGACAGGGGATCGGACACTGAAGCTTTCTTT.

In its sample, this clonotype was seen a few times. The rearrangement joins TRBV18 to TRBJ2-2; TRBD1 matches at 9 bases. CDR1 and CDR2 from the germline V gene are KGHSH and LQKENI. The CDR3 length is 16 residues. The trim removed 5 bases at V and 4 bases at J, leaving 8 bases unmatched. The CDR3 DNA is TGTGCCAGCTCAACCTCCGGACAGGGGATCACCGGGGAGCTGTTTTTT. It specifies CASSTSGQGITGELFF.

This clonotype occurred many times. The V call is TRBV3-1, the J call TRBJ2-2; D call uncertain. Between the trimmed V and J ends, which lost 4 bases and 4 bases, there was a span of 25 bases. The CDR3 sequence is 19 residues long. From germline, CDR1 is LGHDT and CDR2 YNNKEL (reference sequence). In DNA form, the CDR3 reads TGTGCCAGCAGCCCCGAGAGCCCCACCGAAGGACCCTTCACCGGGGAGCTGTTTTTT. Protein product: CASSPESPTEGPFTGELFF.

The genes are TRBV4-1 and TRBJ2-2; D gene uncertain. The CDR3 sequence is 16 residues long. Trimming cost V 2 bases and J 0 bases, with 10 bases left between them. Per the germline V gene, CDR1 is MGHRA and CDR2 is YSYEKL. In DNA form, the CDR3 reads TGCGCCAGCAGCCAACAGGAATTCACGAACACCGGGGAGCTGTTTTTT. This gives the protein CASSQQEFTNTGELFF.

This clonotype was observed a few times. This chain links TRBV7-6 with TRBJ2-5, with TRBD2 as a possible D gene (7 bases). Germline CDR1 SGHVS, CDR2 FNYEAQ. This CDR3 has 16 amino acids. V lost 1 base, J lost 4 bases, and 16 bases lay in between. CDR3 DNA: TGTGCCAGCAGCTTAGGGGCCGGGGGGCTCGGAGAGACCCAGTACTTC. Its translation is CASSLGAGGLGETQYF. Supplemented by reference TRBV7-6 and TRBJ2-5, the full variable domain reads GAGVSQSPRYKVTKRGQDVALRCDPISGHVSLYWYRQALGQGPEFLTYFNYEAQQDKSGLPNDRFSAERPEGSISTLTIQRTEQRDSAMYRCASSLGAGGLGETQYFGPGTRLLVL.

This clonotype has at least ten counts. The CDR3 loop is CASRPGQGFSEQFF. The CDR3 nucleotides read TGTGCCAGCAGACCGGGACAGGGGTTTAGTGAGCAGTTCTTC. The chain links TRBV7-2 to TRBJ2-1; TRBD1 matches 10 bases. The ends lost 6 bases at V and 9 bases at J; junction bases unmatched: 8. The germline V gene has CDR1 SGHTA and CDR2 FQGNSA. CDR3 length: 14 residues. Combining the CDR3 with reference TRBV7-2 and TRBJ2-1 gives the whole variable domain GAGVSQSPSNKVTEKGKDVELRCDPISGHTALYWYRQSLGQGLEFLIYFQGNSAPDKSGLPSDRFSAERTGGSVSTLTIQRTQQEDSAVYLCASRPGQGFSEQFFGPGTRLTVL.

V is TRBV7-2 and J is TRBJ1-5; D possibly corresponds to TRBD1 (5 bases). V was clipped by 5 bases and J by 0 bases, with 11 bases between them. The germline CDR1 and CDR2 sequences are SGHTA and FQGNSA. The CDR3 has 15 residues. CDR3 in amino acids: CASSTPGPSNQPQHF. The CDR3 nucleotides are TGTGCCAGCAGCACTCCGGGGCCTAGCAATCAGCCCCAGCATTTT.

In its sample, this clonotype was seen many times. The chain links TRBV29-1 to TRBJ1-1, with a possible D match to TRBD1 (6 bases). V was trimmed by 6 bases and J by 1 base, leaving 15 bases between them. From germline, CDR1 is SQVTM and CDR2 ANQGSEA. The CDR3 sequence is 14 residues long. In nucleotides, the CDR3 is TGCAGCGTCTTAACCCTGACAGGGAACACTGAAGCTTTCTTT. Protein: CSVLTLTGNTEAFF.

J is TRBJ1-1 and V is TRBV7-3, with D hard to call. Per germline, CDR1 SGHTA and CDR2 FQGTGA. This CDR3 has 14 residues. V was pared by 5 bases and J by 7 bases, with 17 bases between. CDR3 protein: CASSPLGWADEAFF. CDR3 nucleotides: TGTGCCAGCAGCCCCCTCGGTTGGGCGGATGAAGCTTTCTTT.

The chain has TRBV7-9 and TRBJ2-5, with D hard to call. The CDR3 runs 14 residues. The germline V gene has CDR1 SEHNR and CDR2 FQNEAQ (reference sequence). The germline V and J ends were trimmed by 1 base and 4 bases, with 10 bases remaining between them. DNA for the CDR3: TGTGCCAGCAGCTTAGAGACTGGGCTAGAGACCCAGTACTTC. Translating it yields CASSLETGLETQYF. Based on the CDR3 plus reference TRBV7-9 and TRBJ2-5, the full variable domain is DTGVSQNPRHKITKRGQNVTFRCDPISEHNRLYWYRQTLGQGPEFLTYFQNEAQLEKSRLLSDRFSAERPKGSFSTLEIQRTEQGDSAMYLCASSLETGLETQYFGPGTRLLVL.

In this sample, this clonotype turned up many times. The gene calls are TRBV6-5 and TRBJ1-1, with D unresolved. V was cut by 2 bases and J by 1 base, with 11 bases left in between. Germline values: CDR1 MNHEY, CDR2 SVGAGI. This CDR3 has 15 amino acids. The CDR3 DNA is TGTGCCAGCAGTTACAGGTGGGAGGGGAACACTGAAGCTTTCTTT. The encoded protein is CASSYRWEGNTEAFF.

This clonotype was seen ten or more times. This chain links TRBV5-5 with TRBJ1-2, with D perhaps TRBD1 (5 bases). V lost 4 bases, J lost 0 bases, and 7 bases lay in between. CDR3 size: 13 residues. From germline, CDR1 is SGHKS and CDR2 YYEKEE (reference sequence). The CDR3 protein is CASSPTANYGYTF. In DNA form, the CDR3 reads TGTGCCAGCAGCCCGACAGCTAACTATGGCTACACCTTC.

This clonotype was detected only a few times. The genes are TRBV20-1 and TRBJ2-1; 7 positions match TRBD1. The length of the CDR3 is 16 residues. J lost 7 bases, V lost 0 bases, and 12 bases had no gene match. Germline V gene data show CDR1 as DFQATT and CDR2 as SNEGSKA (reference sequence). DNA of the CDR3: TGCAGTGCTAGAGAACCGACAGGGTATGGTTTGAATGAGCAGTTCTTC. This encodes CSAREPTGYGLNEQFF.